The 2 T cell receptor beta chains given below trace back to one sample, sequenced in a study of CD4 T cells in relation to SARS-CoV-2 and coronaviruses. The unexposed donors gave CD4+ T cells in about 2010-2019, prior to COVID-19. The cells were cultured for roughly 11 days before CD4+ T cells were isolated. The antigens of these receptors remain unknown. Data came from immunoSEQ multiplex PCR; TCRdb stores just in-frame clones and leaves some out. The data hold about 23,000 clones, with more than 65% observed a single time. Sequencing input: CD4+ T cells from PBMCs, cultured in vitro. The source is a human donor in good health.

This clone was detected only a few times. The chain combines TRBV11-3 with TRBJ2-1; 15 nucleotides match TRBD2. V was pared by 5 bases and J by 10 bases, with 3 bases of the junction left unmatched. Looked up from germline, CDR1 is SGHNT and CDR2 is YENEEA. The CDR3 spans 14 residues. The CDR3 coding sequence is TGTGCCAGCAGCCCCGGGACTAGCGGGGGGGAGCAGTTCTTC. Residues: CASSPGTSGGEQFF.

The CDR3 coding sequence is TGCGCCAGCAGCCAAGGGCTAGCGGGAGCCTACGAGCAGTACTTC. This gives the protein CASSQGLAGAYEQYF. The V call is TRBV4-1, the J call TRBJ2-7, with 10 bases fitting TRBD2. This CDR3 region has 15 residues. The V gene's germline CDR1 is MGHRA and CDR2 YSYEKL. Trimming took 1 base from V and 2 from J; bases not matched to a gene: 2.